This TCR beta chain was captured in a study of neurological immune-mediated disorders. The cDNA was synthesized by 5'RACE incorporating 10-nucleotide random UMIs. TCRdb independently ran MiXCR on the 5' RACE reads; one entry per CDR3 protein. In the table there are about 49,000 distinct CDR3 sequences, about 9.1% of which are singletons. The CDR3 runs 13 residues. Germline V gene data show CDR1 as MNHEY and CDR2 as SVGAGI. V lost 2 bases, J lost 0 bases, and 4 bases lay in between. Time point meaning: longitudinal time-point 1 (baseline). The unsorted libraries originated from 2 million PBMCs that had been stored at -80 C. Study results and limitations: Subjects shared no identical expanded-clone CDR3 amino acid sequences, suggesting private TCR-beta repertoires in all groups.

The table lists this clonotype with many counts. Its antigen remains unknown. This TCR came from a woman between 40 and 50 years old in good health. The material sequenced was PBMCs. V is TRBV6-5 and J is TRBJ1-2; D uncertain. CDR3 in amino acids: CASSYGPNYGYTF. The DNA of the CDR3 is TGTGCCAGCAGTTACGGGCCTAACTATGGCTACACCTTC.